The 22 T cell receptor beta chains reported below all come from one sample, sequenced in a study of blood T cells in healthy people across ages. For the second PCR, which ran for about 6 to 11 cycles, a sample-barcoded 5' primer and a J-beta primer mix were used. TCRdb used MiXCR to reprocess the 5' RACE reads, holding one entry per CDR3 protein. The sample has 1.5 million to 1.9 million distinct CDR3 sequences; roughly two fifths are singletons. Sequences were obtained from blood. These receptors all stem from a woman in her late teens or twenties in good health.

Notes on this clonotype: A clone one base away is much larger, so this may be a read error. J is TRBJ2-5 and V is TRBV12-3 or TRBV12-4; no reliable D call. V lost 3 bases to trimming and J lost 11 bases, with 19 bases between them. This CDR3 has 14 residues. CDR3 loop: CASSFGSNHNEQYF. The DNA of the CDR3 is TGTGCCAGCAGTTTTGGGTCCAACCACAATGAGCAGTACTTC.

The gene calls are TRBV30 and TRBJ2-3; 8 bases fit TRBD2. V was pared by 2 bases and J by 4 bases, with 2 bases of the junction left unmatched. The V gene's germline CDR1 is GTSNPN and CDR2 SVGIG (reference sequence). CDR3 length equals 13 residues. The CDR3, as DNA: TGTGCCTGGAGTCCGGGGGGGCCAGATACGCAGTATTTT. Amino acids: CAWSPGGPDTQYF.

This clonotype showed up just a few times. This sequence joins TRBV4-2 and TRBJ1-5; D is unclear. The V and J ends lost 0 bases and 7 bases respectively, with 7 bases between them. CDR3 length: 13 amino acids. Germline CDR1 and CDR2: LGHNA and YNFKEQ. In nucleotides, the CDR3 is TGTGCCAGCAGCCAAGAGGAGGGCCAGCCCCAGCATTTT. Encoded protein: CASSQEEGQPQHF.

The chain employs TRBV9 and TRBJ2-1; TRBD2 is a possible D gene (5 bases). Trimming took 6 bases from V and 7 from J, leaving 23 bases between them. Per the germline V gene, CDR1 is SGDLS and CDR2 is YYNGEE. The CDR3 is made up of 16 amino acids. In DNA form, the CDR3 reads TGTGCCAGCACCCCCTCCGACTACCCACCAAGGAATGAGCAGTTCTTC. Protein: CASTPSDYPPRNEQFF.

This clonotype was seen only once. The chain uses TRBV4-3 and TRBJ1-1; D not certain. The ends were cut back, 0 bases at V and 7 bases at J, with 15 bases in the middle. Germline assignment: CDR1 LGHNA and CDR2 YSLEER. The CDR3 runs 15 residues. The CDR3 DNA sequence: TGCGCCAGCAGCCAAGATGGCGGGGAAGGAGGTGAAGCTTTCTTT. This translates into CASSQDGGEGGEAFF.

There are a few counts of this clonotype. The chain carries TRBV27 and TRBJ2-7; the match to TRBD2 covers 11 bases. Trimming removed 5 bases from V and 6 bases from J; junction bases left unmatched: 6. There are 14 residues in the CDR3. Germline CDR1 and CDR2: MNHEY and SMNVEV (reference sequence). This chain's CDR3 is CASSGTSGRAEQYF. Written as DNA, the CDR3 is TGTGCCAGCAGTGGTACTAGCGGGAGAGCCGAGCAGTACTTC.

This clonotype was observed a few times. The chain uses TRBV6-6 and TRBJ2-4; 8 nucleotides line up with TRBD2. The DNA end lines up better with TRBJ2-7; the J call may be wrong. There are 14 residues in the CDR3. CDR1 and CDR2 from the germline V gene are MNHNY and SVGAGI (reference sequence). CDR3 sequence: CASRPSGGTYEQYF. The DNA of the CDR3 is TGTGCCAGCAGACCCAGCGGGGGCACATACGAGCAGTACTTC.

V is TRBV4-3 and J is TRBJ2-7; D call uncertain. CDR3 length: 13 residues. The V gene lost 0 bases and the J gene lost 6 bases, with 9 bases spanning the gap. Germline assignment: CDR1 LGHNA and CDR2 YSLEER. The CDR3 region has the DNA TGCGCCAGCAGCCAAGATGGCTCCGGCGAGCAGTACTTC. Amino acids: CASSQDGSGEQYF.

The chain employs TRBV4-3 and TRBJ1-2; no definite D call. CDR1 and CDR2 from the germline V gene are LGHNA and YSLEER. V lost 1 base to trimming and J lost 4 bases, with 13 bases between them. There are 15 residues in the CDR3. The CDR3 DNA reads TGCGCCAGCAGCCAAGGTGCGGGATATATCTATGGCTACACCTTC. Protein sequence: CASSQGAGYIYGYTF.

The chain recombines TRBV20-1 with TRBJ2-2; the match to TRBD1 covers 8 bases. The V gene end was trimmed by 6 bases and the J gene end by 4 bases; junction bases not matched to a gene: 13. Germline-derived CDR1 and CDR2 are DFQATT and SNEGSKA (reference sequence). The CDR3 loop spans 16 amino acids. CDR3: CSAKKPGQEVTGELFF. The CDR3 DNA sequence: TGCAGTGCCAAAAAACCGGGACAGGAGGTCACCGGGGAGCTGTTTTTT.

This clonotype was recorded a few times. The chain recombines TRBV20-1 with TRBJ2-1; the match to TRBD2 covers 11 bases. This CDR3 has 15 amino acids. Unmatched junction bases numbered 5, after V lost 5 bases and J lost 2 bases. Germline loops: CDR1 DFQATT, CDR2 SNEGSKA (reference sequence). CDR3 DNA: TGCAGTGCTTTATTAGCGGGGGGGCCCTACAATGAGCAGTTCTTC. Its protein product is CSALLAGGPYNEQFF.

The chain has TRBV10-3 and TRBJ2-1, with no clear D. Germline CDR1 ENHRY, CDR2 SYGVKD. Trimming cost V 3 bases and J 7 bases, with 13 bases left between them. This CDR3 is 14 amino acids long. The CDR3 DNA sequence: TGTGCCATCAGTGAAGGAGCTATGAGGAATGAGCAGTTCTTC. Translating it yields CAISEGAMRNEQFF.

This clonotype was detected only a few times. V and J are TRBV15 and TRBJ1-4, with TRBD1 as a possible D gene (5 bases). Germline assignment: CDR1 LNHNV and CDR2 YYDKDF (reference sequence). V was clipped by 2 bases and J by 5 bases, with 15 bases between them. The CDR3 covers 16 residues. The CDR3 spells CATSRQWGLLNEKLFF. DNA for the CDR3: TGTGCCACCAGCAGACAATGGGGACTGCTGAATGAAAAACTGTTTTTT.

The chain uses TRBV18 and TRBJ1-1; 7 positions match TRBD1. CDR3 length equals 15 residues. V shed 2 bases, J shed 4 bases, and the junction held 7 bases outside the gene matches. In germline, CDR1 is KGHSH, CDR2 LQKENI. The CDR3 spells CASSPGVRGGTEAFF. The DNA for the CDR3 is TGTGCCAGCTCACCAGGAGTCAGGGGGGGCACTGAAGCTTTCTTT.

The CDR3 here is CASSFSSGDNEQFF. The CDR3 nucleotides read TGCGCCAGCAGCTTTAGCTCCGGGGACAATGAGCAGTTCTTC. The chain employs TRBV4-3 and TRBJ2-1; D perhaps matches TRBD2 (5 bases). This CDR3 has 14 amino acids. From germline, CDR1 is LGHNA and CDR2 YSLEER. V was pared by 5 bases and J by 5 bases, with 13 bases between.

The CDR3 loop reads CASRRDRVEKLFF. The CDR3 DNA reads TGTGCCAGCAGACGGGACAGGGTTGAAAAACTGTTTTTT. The gene calls are TRBV7-2 and TRBJ1-4; the match to TRBD1 covers 9 bases. In germline, CDR1 is SGHTA, CDR2 FQGNSA. This CDR3 comprises 13 residues. Trimming cost V 6 bases and J 7 bases; bases outside gene matches: 3.

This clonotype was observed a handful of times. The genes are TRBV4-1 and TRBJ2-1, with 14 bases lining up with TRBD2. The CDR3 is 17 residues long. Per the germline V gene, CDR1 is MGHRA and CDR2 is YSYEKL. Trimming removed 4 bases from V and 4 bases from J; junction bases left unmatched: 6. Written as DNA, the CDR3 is TGCGCCAGCAGCCCAAGACTAGCGGGGGGGCGGTACAATGAGCAGTTCTTC. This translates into CASSPRLAGGRYNEQFF.

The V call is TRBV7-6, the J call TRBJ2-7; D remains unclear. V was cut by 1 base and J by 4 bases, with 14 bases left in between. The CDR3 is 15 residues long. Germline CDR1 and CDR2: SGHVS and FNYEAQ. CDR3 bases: TGTGCCAGCAGCTTAGGAGATAGGCTACTTTACGAGCAGTACTTC. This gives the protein CASSLGDRLLYEQYF.

Here the CDR3 DNA reads TGTGCCAGCAGTACTAGCACAGGGTCAACTGAAGCTTTCTTT. It specifies CASSTSTGSTEAFF. The chain carries TRBV12-3 or TRBV12-4 and TRBJ1-1; maybe TRBD1 (6 bases). V gave up 5 bases and J gave up 5 bases, with 15 bases separating them. CDR3 length equals 14 residues.

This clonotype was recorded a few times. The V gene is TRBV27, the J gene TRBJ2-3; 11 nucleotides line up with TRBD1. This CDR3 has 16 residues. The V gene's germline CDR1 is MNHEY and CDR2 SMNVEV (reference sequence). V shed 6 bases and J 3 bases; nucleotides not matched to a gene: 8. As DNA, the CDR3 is TGTGCCAGCAGAGGCCGGACAGGGGGCTGGACAGATACGCAGTATTTT. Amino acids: CASRGRTGGWTDTQYF.

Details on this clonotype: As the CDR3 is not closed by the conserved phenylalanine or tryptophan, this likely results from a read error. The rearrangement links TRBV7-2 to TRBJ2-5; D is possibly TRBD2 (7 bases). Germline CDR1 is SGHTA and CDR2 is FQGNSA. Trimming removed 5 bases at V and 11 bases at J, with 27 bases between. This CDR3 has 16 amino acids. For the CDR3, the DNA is TGTGCCAGCAGCAAAAGGGGGGAGGGAACCGGGGAAGAGCAGTACTTA. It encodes CASSKRGEGTGEEQYL.

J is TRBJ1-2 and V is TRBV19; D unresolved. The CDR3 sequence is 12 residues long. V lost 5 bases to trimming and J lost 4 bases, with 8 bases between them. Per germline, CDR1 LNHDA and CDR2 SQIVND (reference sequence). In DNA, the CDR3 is TGTGCCAGTAGTGGAGACGCCTATGGCTACACCTTC. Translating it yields CASSGDAYGYTF.